The 25 T cell receptor beta chains below all came from one sample that was sequenced in a study of blood T cells in healthy people across ages. It was with a sample-barcoded 5' primer and a J-beta primer mix that a second PCR of about 7 to 12 cycles was run. Each CDR3 protein is one row after TCRdb ran MiXCR on the 5' RACE reads. Of around 800,000 distinct CDR3 sequences in the sample, about half were seen once. The source material was blood. The receptors come from a man at least 80 years old in good health.

This rearrangement joins TRBV20-1 to TRBJ2-6; D remains unclear. V lost 1 base, J lost 4 bases, and 5 bases lay in between. Per the germline V gene, CDR1 is DFQATT and CDR2 is SNEGSKA (reference sequence). The CDR3 loop spans 13 amino acids. The DNA of the CDR3 is TGCAGTGCTAGAGTCCCCGGGGCCAACGTCCTGACTTTC. Translated: CSARVPGANVLTF.

This chain links TRBV4-3 with TRBJ1-2, with D possibly TRBD1 on 6 matching bases. Per the germline V gene, CDR1 is LGHNA and CDR2 is YSLEER. The V and J ends lost 4 bases and 6 bases respectively, with 18 bases between them. The CDR3 consists of 15 residues. This chain's CDR3 is CASSPGLRTAHGYTF. The DNA for the CDR3 is TGCGCCAGCAGCCCAGGACTTAGGACAGCCCATGGCTACACCTTC.

This clonotype was seen ten or more times. The chain combines TRBV29-1 with TRBJ1-3; D is ambiguous. The V and J ends lost 7 bases and 3 bases respectively, with 16 bases between them. The CDR3 is made up of 14 amino acids. Germline CDR1 is SQVTM and CDR2 is ANQGSEA. The CDR3 DNA follows: TGCAGCGCCTCGGAAGGGTTCGGTGGAAACACCATATATTTT. This encodes CSASEGFGGNTIYF.

The V gene is TRBV6-2 or TRBV6-3, the J gene TRBJ2-3, with 7 positions matching TRBD1. CDR1 is MNHEY and CDR2 is SVGEGT in the germline V gene. The CDR3 runs to 14 residues. V shed 7 bases and J 3 bases; nucleotides not matched to a gene: 7. CDR3 in DNA: TGTGCCAGCATCCAGGACAGGTTTACAGATACGCAGTATTTT. Protein product: CASIQDRFTDTQYF.

The chain combines TRBV5-6 with TRBJ2-7, with D perhaps being TRBD1 or TRBD2 (5 bases each). Per germline, CDR1 SGHDT and CDR2 YYEEEE. The ends were cut back, 7 bases at V and 2 bases at J, with 16 bases in the middle. CDR3 length: 14 residues. CDR3 sequence (DNA): TGTGCCAGCTGGGGGACGGGTGGAGCCTACGAGCAGTACTTC. Protein sequence: CASWGTGGAYEQYF.

This clonotype was seen only a few times. The chain links TRBV27 to TRBJ2-5, with TRBD1 as a possible D gene (6 bases). The DNA end favors TRBJ2-7, so the J call may be wrong. CDR3 size: 15 residues. Germline V gene sequence: CDR1 MNHEY, CDR2 SMNVEV (reference sequence). This CDR3 reads CASSLSAGAEDEQYF. The CDR3, as DNA: TGTGCCAGCAGTTTATCGGCAGGGGCAGAGGACGAGCAGTACTTC.

This chain links TRBV11-2 with TRBJ2-3; possibly TRBD2 for D (6 bases). CDR1 is SGHAT and CDR2 is FQNNGV in the germline V gene. The CDR3 totals 15 residues. V was clipped by 1 base and J by 2 bases, with 10 bases between them. Written as DNA, the CDR3 is TGTGCCAGCAGCTTAGTGGAGGGAAACACAGATACGCAGTATTTT. This codes for CASSLVEGNTDTQYF.

As DNA, the CDR3 is TGTGCCAGCAGCGTAGCCGGGAGAGGGTTCAATGAGCAGTTCTTC. Its protein is CASSVAGRGFNEQFF. V is TRBV9 and J is TRBJ2-1; D perhaps matches TRBD2 (6 bases). The CDR3 extends over 15 amino acids. V lost 0 bases and J 6 bases, leaving 13 bases between the germline ends. Germline lookup yields CDR1 SGDLS and CDR2 YYNGEE. Together with reference TRBV9 and TRBJ2-1, the CDR3 gives the full variable domain: DSGVTQTPKHLITATGQRVTLRCSPRSGDLSVYWYQQSLDQGLQFLIQYYNGEERAKGNILERFSAQQFPDLHSELNLSSLELGDSALYFCASSVAGRGFNEQFFGPGTRLTVL.

This clonotype was observed at least ten times. V is TRBV6-5 and J is TRBJ1-2, with D perhaps matching TRBD1 (6 bases). Per germline, CDR1 MNHEY and CDR2 SVGAGI. Trimming stripped 6 bases from V and 5 bases from J, with 19 bases between. This CDR3 has 15 residues. The CDR3 nucleotides read TGTGCCAGCAGATTCAGGACAGTCCCCAATTATGGCTACACCTTC. Protein product: CASRFRTVPNYGYTF.

This clonotype was counted once. Since a much larger clone is just one base distant, this may be a read error. The chain has TRBV29-1 and TRBJ2-5; the D gene is possibly TRBD1 (5 bases). Per the germline V gene, CDR1 is SQVTM and CDR2 is ANQGSEA. This CDR3 spans 13 amino acids. CDR3 DNA sequence: TGCAGCGTGGGGCCAGGAACGTTAGAGGCCCAGTACTTC. Protein product: CSVGPGTLEAQYF.

In its sample, this clonotype was seen a few times. This rearrangement joins TRBV29-1 to TRBJ2-1, with TRBD1 matching over 9 bases. The length of the CDR3 is 15 residues. The V gene's germline CDR1 is SQVTM and CDR2 ANQGSEA. With V trimmed by 2 bases and J by 8 bases, 10 bases remained unmatched. DNA of the CDR3: TGCAGCGTTGAACCGAGGGGGACAGGGATCGATGAGCAGTTCTTC. This gives the protein CSVEPRGTGIDEQFF.

This clonotype was counted a single time. The rearrangement uses TRBV30 and TRBJ2-7; 8 bases agree with TRBD2. Germline trimming cut 2 bases from V and 9 bases from J; bases unmatched to any gene: 9. The germline CDR1 and CDR2 sequences are GTSNPN and SVGIG (reference sequence). This CDR3 has 13 amino acids. The CDR3 DNA reads TGTGCCTGGAGTAAGGAAAGCGGGAGAGGGCAGTACTTC. Its protein is CAWSKESGRGQYF.

This clonotype appeared a few times. The V gene is TRBV7-9, the J gene TRBJ2-5; no definite D call. CDR1 is SEHNR, CDR2 FQNEAQ, per germline (reference sequence). V was shortened by 1 base and J by 1 base, with 7 bases between the two germline ends. CDR3 length: 14 amino acids. The CDR3 loop reads CASSLDLSQETQYF. The CDR3 DNA follows: TGTGCCAGCAGCTTAGACTTGAGCCAAGAGACCCAGTACTTC.

This clonotype was recorded a few times. The chain has TRBV4-3 and TRBJ2-4; D not certain. The germline CDR1 and CDR2 sequences are LGHNA and YSLEER. The CDR3 is 15 amino acids. Trimming shortened V by 0 bases and J by 2 bases, and 8 bases separated the two germline ends. CDR3 coding DNA: TGCGCCAGCAGCCAAGATCTCAGGACCAAAAACATTCAGTACTTC. This codes for CASSQDLRTKNIQYF.

The chain employs TRBV13 and TRBJ1-1; 8 bases are a match to TRBD1. The V and J ends lost 2 bases and 7 bases, in that order; junction bases with no gene match: 6. CDR1 is PRHDT, CDR2 FYEKMQ, per germline (reference sequence). The CDR3 covers 14 residues. CDR3 loop: CASSLTRTGREAFF. In DNA, the CDR3 is TGTGCCAGCAGCTTAACGAGGACAGGGCGTGAAGCTTTCTTT.

Comments on this clonotype: This may come from a read error, since a much larger clone is one base off. The V call is TRBV5-6, the J call TRBJ2-5; 10 bases agree with TRBD1. The V segment lost 5 bases and the J segment 11 bases; nucleotides outside the gene matches: 15. CDR3 size: 15 residues. Germline values: CDR1 SGHDT, CDR2 YYEEEE. Written as DNA, the CDR3 is TGTGCCAGCAGGCCCGGGACAGGGGCCTACAATGAGCAGTACTTC. Encoded protein: CASRPGTGAYNEQYF.

This clonotype has only a few counts. The J gene is TRBJ2-7, the V gene TRBV21-1; the table's D call TRBD1 went unverified against the DNA. TRBV21-1 constitutes a pseudogene. The CDR3 contains 17 residues. The CDR3 DNA reads as TGTGCCAGCAGCAAAGAGGAAAGGCCTGGGGGTGTCCACGAGCAGTACTTC. Its translation is CASSKEERPGGVHEQYF.

V and J are TRBV14 and TRBJ2-7, with 9 bases lining up with TRBD2. CDR1 is SGHDN and CDR2 is FVKESK in the germline V gene. Trimming cost V 0 bases and J 3 bases; bases outside gene matches: 3. CDR3 length equals 15 residues. The CDR3 coding sequence is TGTGCCAGCAGCCAAGAGATTAGCGGGAGCTACGAGCAGTACTTC. Translated, it gives CASSQEISGSYEQYF.

The genes are TRBV29-1 and TRBJ2-2; D gene unclear. V lost 2 bases to trimming and J lost 7 bases, with 11 bases between them. This CDR3 has 13 amino acids. The germline CDR1 and CDR2 sequences are SQVTM and ANQGSEA. The CDR3 reads CSVEIRTIGELFF. Written as DNA, the CDR3 is TGCAGCGTTGAAATCAGGACCATCGGGGAGCTGTTTTTT.

The chain combines TRBV5-4 with TRBJ2-1, with D tentatively TRBD1 (5 bases). V gave up 4 bases and J gave up 1 base, with 12 bases separating them. This CDR3 has 15 residues. Germline values: CDR1 SGHNT, CDR2 YYREEE (reference sequence). For the CDR3, the DNA is TGTGCCAGCAGCCCAGGGTCAGCGTCCTACAATGAGCAGTTCTTC. Protein: CASSPGSASYNEQFF.

This chain joins TRBV28 and TRBJ2-5, with 8 bases fitting TRBD1. The CDR3 sequence is 14 residues long. Germline V gene sequence: CDR1 MDHEN, CDR2 SYDVKM. After removal of 5 bases from V and 3 bases from J, the junction contained 5 bases not matched to a gene. The CDR3 DNA is TGTGCCAGCAGTAAACGGGACAGGAAAGAGACCCAGTACTTC. This encodes CASSKRDRKETQYF.

The gene calls are TRBV4-3 and TRBJ1-1; TRBD1 might be the D (6 bases). CDR1 and CDR2 (germline): LGHNA, YSLEER. V lost 0 bases, J lost 6 bases, and 14 bases lay in between. The CDR3 has 15 residues. The CDR3 is CASSQEPGGVAEAFF. DNA of the CDR3: TGCGCCAGCAGCCAAGAGCCGGGGGGCGTTGCTGAAGCTTTCTTT.

The chain recombines TRBV4-2 with TRBJ2-7, with D perhaps TRBD2 (7 bases). Germline V gene data show CDR1 as LGHNA and CDR2 as YNFKEQ. V was shortened by 0 bases and J by 2 bases, with 14 bases between the two germline ends. The CDR3 runs 16 residues. CDR3 region: CASSQESAGAAYEQYF. The CDR3, as DNA: TGTGCCAGCAGCCAAGAATCGGCGGGGGCCGCCTACGAGCAGTACTTC.

The chain combines TRBV20-1 with TRBJ1-2, with TRBD1 identical over 7 bases. Germline V gene data show CDR1 as DFQATT and CDR2 as SNEGSKA (reference sequence). The CDR3 covers 14 residues. With V trimmed by 3 bases and J by 1 base, 5 bases remained unmatched. The CDR3 bases are TGCAGTGCTAGTCGGACAGGAGATAACTATGGCTACACCTTC. Translated, it gives CSASRTGDNYGYTF.

This clonotype was detected a few times. J is TRBJ2-1 and V is TRBV5-1; possible D gene TRBD2, 7 bases. The CDR3 sequence is 16 residues long. Germline CDR1 is SGHRS and CDR2 is YFSETQ. The ends were cut back, 4 bases at V and 0 bases at J, with 14 bases in the middle. For the CDR3, the DNA is TGCGCCAGCAGCCGGCGGGGGACACCCTCCTACAATGAGCAGTTCTTC. Amino acid sequence: CASSRRGTPSYNEQFF.